This T cell receptor beta chain was sequenced during a study of cytomegalovirus exposure and HLA in healthy donors. About this clone itself: Antigen: not known.

The germline V gene has CDR1 LGHNA and CDR2 YSLEER. Trimming took 4 bases from V and 6 from J; bases not matched to a gene: 7. The CDR3 runs to 14 residues. The PCR made use of 60 Vbeta and 13 Jbeta primers. The table came from immunoSEQ multiplex PCR; TCRdb's copy has only in-frame clones and leaves some out. The sample yields over 150,000 clones, about 72% seen once. Study results and caveats: On later analysis, the bulk of CMV-associated TCR beta chains appeared to be HLA-restricted. Several top significant clusters appeared, in a later analysis, to be linked to common viral pathogens. Using the classifier, cytomegalovirus status was reportedly diagnosed with high specificity and sensitivity. Researchers catalogued about 150 TCR beta chains as cytomegalovirus-associated.

The chain has TRBV4-3 and TRBJ2-7; 9 bases agree with TRBD1. Material: PBMCs. The receptor was derived from a man younger than 40 in good health and CMV-seropositive. As DNA, the CDR3 is TGCGCCAGCAGCCCCGGGACAGGGATGGGCGAGCAGTACTTC. Its translation: CASSPGTGMGEQYF.